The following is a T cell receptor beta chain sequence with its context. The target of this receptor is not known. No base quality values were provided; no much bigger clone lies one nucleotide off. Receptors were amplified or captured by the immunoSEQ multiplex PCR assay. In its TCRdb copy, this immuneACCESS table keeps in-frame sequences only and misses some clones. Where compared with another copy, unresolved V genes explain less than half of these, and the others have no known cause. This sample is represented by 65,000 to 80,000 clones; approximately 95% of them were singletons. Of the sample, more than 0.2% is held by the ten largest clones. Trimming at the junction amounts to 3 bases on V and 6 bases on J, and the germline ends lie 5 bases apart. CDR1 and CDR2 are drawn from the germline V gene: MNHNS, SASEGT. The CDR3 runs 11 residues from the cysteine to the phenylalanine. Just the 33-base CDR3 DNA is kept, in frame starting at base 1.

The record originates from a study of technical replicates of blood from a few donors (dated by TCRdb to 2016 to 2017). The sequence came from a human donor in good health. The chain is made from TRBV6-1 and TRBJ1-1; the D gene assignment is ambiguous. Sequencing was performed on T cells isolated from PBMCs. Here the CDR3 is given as CASSDFAEAFF. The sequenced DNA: TGTGCCAGCAGTGACTTTGCTGAAGCTTTCTTT.